This TCR beta chain was observed in a study of blood T cell repertoires in COVID-19. Study in general: Specimens from acute and convalescent COVID-19 originated in the United States, Italy and Spain. Nucleic acid was either cDNA or gDNA, and it came from T cells, B-cell-depleted T cells, or PBMCs.

Sequencing was performed with immunoSEQ multiplex PCR; in TCRdb, only in-frame clones are kept and a portion is missing. Seen here are about 170,000 clones, roughly 84% observed once, and the top ten hold about 10%. The source is a woman older than 75 with active or convalescent COVID-19. Sequences were obtained from peripheral blood.

The CDR3 region has the DNA TGCGCCAGCACCAGAGGAACAGGGGGCAATGAGCAGTTCTTC. The encoded protein is CASTRGTGGNEQFF. This chain links TRBV5-1 with TRBJ2-1; 8 bases map to TRBD1. V lost 6 bases, J lost 6 bases, and 8 bases stayed unmatched. Germline V gene sequence: CDR1 SGHRS, CDR2 YFSETQ. The CDR3 sequence is 14 residues long.